The rows below give T cell receptor beta chains drawn from one sample of a study of cytomegalovirus exposure and HLA in healthy donors. Profiling relied on immunoSEQ multiplex PCR, and the TCRdb table lists in-frame clones only, not all of them. The sample has around 67,000 clones; approximately 80% are singletons. The sample was PBMCs. The receptor source for this set is a man aged 18 to 30 in good health and CMV-seropositive. Both conserved end residues are part of each CDR3. D genes are given only for firm matches.

V	D	J	CDR3
TRBV7-9	NA	TRBJ2-5	CASTGFPRVEAQYF
TRBV4-1	TRBD1	TRBJ1-2	CASSPGQGPNYGYTF
TRBV21-1	NA	TRBJ1-2	CASSLPGQGRDGYTF
TRBV7-2	NA	TRBJ2-7	CASSLGPGGGPGYEQYF
TRBV15	TRBD1	TRBJ1-5	CATSSIEGAEQPQHF
TRBV27	NA	TRBJ1-4	CASSFLGGTELFF
TRBV4-1	NA	TRBJ1-1	CASSQVIGEVLSEAFF
TRBV29-1	TRBD1	TRBJ2-7	CSVAPGQVFSSYEQYF
TRBV27	NA	TRBJ1-6	CASSLGLAPLHF
TRBV6-5	TRBD1	TRBJ2-7	CASRKETGPAEQYF
TRBV30	NA	TRBJ1-3	CALGRVPNTIYF
TRBV6-5	TRBD1	TRBJ1-1	CASRTTGAPNTEAFF
TRBV19	TRBD1	TRBJ2-1	CASRGDREPEQFF
TRBV2	TRBD2	TRBJ2-1	CASRETSASSYNEQFF
TRBV5-8	NA	TRBJ1-5	CASSIEENQPQHF
TRBV20-1	NA	TRBJ2-7	CSAQNDEQYF
TRBV2	NA	TRBJ1-2	CASSPGQYGYTF
TRBV2	NA	TRBJ2-6	CASSDEGSGANVLTF
TRBV6-1	NA	TRBJ2-3	CASSGVLAQGTDTQYF
TRBV4-1	TRBD2	TRBJ2-5	CASSQVSGGEETQYF
TRBV30	NA	TRBJ2-1	CAWFGGINEQFF
TRBV10-3	TRBD2	TRBJ2-7	CAISATSSGEKTEQYF
TRBV4-1	NA	TRBJ1-5	CASSQNRPGGRNQPQHF
TRBV11-2	NA	TRBJ2-5	CASSLAQTQLTQYF
TRBV5-1	NA	TRBJ1-2	CASSLAGENGYTF
TRBV29-1	NA	TRBJ2-7	CSVELQDSYEQYF
TRBV29-1	TRBD1	TRBJ1-1	CSVGGQLNTEAFF
TRBV25-1	TRBD2	TRBJ2-1	CASSETGTIKQFF
TRBV10-2	NA	TRBJ1-1	CASSGQSNTEAFF
TRBV5-6	TRBD1	TRBJ1-2	CASSAGTGPYGYTF
TRBV2	NA	TRBJ1-5	CASAEGSWPQHF
TRBV13	NA	TRBJ2-7	CASSSRQVRYEQYF
TRBV7-6	TRBD1	TRBJ2-2	CASSRGQGVGTGELFF
TRBV5-1	NA	TRBJ2-1	CASSLSGGRNEQFF
TRBV5-8	TRBD1	TRBJ2-1	CASSLIGTGGYNEQFF
TRBV14	NA	TRBJ2-2	CASSQDALGELFF
TRBV7-9	NA	TRBJ1-2	CASSPGAQHYGYTF
TRBV30	NA	TRBJ1-2	CAWYRDNYGYTF
TRBV21-1	NA	TRBJ1-3	CAIRGYSNTIYF
TRBV7-6	TRBD2	TRBJ2-3	CASSSPSGAGGDTQYF
TRBV6-5	NA	TRBJ1-1	CASSYVRGDTEAFF
TRBV2	TRBD2	TRBJ2-1	CASTQTQRELGNEQFF
TRBV6-5	TRBD1	TRBJ1-2	CASRPGQGYGYTF
TRBV9	NA	TRBJ2-5	CASSVGYSGQETQYF
TRBV10-3	TRBD1	TRBJ1-1	CATLPGQVNTEAFF
TRBV10-3	TRBD1	TRBJ1-6	CAISESRQGANSPLHF
TRBV25-1	TRBD1	TRBJ2-1	CASSRTGSINEQFF
TRBV28	TRBD1	TRBJ2-7	CASSFGQGAWEQYF
TRBV19	TRBD1	TRBJ2-1	CASSRDRGYEQFF